This T cell receptor beta chain emerged from a study of identical twins. CDR1 and CDR2 (germline): SGDLS, YYNGEE. This CDR3 is built from 15 residues. Trimming shortened V by 4 bases and J by 0 bases, and 14 bases separated the two germline ends. This clonotype was observed a few times. In TCRdb, the 5' RACE reads were re-called with MiXCR into one record per CDR3 protein. This table has some 730,000 distinct CDR3 sequences, 15% to 20% appearing once. The same sample was also studied in work on T cells expressing NK-cell markers.

The rearrangement uses TRBV9 and TRBJ2-7, with a tentative D call TRBD2 (6 bases). The TCR was taken from a woman between 18 and 29 years old in good health. Material: PBMCs. The CDR3 spells CASSPGVSPSYEQYF. The DNA for the CDR3 is TGTGCCAGCAGCCCGGGGGTCTCACCCTCCTACGAGCAGTACTTC. The variable domain in full, with the rest retrieved from reference TRBV9 and TRBJ2-7, is DSGVTQTPKHLITATGQRVTLRCSPRSGDLSVYWYQQSLDQGLQFLIQYYNGEERAKGNILERFSAQQFPDLHSELNLSSLELGDSALYFCASSPGVSPSYEQYFGPGTRLTVT.